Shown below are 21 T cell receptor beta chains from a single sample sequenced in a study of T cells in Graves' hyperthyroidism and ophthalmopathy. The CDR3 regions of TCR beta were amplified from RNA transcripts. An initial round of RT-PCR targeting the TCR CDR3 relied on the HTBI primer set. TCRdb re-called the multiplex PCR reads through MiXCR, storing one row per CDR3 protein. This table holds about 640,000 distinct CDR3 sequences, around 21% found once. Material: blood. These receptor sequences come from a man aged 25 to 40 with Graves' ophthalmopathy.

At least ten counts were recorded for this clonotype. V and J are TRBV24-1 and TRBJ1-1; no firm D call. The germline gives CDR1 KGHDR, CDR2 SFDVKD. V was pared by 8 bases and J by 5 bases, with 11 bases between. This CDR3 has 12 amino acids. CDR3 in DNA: TGTGCCACCAAAGACCGACGTACTGAAGCTTTCTTT. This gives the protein CATKDRRTEAFF.

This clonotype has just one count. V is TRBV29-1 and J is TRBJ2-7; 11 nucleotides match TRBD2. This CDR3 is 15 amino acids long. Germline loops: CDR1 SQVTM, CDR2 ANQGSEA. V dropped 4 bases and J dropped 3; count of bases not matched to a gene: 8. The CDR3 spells CSVVGGLAVGYEQYF. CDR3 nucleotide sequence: TGCAGCGTTGTAGGGGGACTAGCGGTGGGCTACGAGCAGTACTTC.

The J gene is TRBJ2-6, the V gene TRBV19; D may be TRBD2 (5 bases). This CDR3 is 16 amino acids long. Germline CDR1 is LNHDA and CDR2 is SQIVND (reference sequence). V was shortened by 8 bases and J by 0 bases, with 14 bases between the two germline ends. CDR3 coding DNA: TGTGCCAGTCACCGAGGGTCCCGCTCTGGGGCCAACGTCCTGACTTTC. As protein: CASHRGSRSGANVLTF.

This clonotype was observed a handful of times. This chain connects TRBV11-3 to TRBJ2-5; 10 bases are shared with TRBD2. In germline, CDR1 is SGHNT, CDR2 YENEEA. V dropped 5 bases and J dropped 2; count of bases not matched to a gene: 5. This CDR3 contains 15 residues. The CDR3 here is CASSQTSGSQETQYF. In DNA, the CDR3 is TGTGCCAGCAGCCAGACTAGCGGGTCTCAAGAGACCCAGTACTTC.

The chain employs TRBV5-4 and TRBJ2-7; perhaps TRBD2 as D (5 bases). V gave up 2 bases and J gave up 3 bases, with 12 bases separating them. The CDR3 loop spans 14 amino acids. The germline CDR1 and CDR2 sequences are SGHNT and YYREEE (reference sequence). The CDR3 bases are TGTGCCAGCAGCTTAGGAGGAGCCTTCTACGAGCAGTACTTC. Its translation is CASSLGGAFYEQYF. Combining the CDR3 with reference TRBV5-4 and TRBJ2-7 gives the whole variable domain ETGVTQSPTHLIKTRGQQVTLRCSSQSGHNTVSWYQQALGQGPQFIFQYYREEENGRGNFPPRFSGLQFPNYSSELNVNALELDDSALYLCASSLGGAFYEQYFGPGTRLTVT.

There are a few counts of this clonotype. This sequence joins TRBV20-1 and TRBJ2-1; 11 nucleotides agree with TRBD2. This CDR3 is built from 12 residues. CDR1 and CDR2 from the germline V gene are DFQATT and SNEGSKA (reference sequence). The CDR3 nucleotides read TGCGCAGGGGGACTAGCGGTCAATGAGCAGTTCTTC. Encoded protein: CAGGLAVNEQFF.

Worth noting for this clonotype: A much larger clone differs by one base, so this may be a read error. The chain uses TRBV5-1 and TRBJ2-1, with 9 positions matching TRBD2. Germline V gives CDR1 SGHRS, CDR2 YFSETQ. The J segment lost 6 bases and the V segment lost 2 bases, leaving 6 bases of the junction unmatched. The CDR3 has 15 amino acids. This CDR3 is CASSLPPSGANEQFF. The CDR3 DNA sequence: TGCGCCAGCAGCTTACCCCCTAGCGGGGCCAATGAGCAGTTCTTC.

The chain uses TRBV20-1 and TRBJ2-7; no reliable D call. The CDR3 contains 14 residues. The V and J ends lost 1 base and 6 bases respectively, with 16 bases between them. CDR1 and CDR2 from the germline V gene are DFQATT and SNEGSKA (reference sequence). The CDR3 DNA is TGCAGTGCTAGAGGATACCTTCCCAGCGCCGAGCAGTACTTC. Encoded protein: CSARGYLPSAEQYF.

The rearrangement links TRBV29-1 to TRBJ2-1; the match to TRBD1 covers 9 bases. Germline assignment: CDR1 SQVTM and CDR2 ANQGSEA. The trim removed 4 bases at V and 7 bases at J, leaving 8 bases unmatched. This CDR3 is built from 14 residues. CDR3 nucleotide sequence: TGCAGCGTTGGGACGGGACAGGGTGGAAATGAGCAGTTCTTC. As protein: CSVGTGQGGNEQFF.

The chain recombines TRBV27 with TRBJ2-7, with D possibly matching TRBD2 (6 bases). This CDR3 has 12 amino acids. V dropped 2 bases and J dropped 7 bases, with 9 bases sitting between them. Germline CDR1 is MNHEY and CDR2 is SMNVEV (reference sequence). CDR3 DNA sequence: TGTGCCAGCAGTTTACCTGGACTAGAGCAGTACTTC. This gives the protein CASSLPGLEQYF.

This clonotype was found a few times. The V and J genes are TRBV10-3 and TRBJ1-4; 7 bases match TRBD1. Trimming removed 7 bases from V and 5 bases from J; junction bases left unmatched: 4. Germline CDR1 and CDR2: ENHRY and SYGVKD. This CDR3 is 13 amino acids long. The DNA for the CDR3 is TGTGCCATCACGGGACAGCCAAATGAAAAACTGTTTTTT. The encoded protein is CAITGQPNEKLFF.

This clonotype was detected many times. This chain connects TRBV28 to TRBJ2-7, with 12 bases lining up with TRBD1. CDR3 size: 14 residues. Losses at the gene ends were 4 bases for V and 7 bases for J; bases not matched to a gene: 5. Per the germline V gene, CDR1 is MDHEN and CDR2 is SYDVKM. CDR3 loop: CASSYGTGGGEQYF. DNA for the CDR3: TGTGCCAGCAGTTATGGGACAGGGGGCGGGGAGCAGTACTTC.

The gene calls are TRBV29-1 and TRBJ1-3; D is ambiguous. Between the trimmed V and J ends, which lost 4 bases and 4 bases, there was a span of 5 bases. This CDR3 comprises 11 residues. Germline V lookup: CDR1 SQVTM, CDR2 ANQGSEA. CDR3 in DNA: TGCAGCGTTGGATCAGGAAACACCATATATTTT. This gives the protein CSVGSGNTIYF.

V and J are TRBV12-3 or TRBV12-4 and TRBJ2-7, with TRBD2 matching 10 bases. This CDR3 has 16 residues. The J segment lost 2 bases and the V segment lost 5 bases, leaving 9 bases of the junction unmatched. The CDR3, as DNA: TGTGCCAGCAGTCCGGGACTAGCGCGGATTACCTACGAGCAGTACTTC. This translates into CASSPGLARITYEQYF.

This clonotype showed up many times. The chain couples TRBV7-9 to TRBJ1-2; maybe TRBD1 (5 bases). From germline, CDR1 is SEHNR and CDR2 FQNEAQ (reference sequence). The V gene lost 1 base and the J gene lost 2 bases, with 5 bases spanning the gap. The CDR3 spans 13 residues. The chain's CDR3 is CASSLGGNYGYTF. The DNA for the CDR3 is TGTGCCAGCAGCTTAGGGGGGAACTATGGCTACACCTTC.

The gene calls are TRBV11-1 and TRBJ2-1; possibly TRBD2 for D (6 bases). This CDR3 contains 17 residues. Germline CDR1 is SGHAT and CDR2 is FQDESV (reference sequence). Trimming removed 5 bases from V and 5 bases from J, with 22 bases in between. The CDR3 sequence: CASSPDTGSLGNNEQFF. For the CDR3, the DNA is TGTGCCAGCAGCCCAGATACCGGGAGTCTGGGCAACAATGAGCAGTTCTTC.

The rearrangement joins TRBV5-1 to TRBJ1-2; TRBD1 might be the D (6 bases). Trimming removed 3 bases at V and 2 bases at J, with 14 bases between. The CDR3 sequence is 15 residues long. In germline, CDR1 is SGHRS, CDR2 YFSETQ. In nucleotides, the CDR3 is TGCGCCAGCAGCTGGGAGGGGGGTTCCAACTATGGCTACACCTTC. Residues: CASSWEGGSNYGYTF. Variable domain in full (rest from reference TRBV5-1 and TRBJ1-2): KAGVTQTPRYLIKTRGQQVTLSCSPISGHRSVSWYQQTPGQGLQFLFEYFSETQRNKGNFPGRFSGRQFSNSRSEMNVSTLELGDSALYLCASSWEGGSNYGYTFGSGTRLTVV.

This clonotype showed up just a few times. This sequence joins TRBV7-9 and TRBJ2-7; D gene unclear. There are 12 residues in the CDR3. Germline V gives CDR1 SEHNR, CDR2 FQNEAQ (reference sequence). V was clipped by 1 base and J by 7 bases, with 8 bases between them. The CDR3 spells CASSLGPMEQYF. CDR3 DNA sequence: TGTGCCAGCAGCTTAGGACCGATGGAGCAGTACTTC.

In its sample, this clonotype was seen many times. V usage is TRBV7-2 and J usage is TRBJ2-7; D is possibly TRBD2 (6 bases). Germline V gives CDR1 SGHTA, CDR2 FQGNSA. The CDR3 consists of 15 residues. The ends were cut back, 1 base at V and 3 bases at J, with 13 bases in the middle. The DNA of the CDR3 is TGTGCCAGCAGCTTAGGACCGGGAGCGGTCTACGAGCAGTACTTC. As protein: CASSLGPGAVYEQYF.

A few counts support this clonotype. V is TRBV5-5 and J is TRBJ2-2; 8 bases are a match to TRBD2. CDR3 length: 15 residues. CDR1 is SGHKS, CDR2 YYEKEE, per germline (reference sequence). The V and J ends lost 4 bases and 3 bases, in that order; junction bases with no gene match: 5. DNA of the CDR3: TGTGCCAGCAGCGGGGTAGCGGGGTACACCGGGGAGCTGTTTTTT. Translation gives CASSGVAGYTGELFF. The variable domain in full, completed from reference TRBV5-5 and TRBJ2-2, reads DAGVTQSPTHLIKTRGQQVTLRCSPISGHKSVSWYQQVLGQGPQFIFQYYEKEERGRGNFPDRFSARQFPNYSSELNVNALLLGDSALYLCASSGVAGYTGELFFGEGSRLTVL.

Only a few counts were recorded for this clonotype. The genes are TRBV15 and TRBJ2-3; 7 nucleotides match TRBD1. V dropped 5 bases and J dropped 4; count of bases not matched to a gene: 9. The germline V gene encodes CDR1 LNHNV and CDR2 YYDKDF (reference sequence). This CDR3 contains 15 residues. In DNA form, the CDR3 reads TGTGCCACCAGCGTACGACAGGGCCGGTCAGATACGCAGTATTTT. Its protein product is CATSVRQGRSDTQYF.